This TCR beta chain was identified during a study of neurological immune-mediated disorders. PBMCs stored at -80 C, 2 million in total, were the source of the unsorted libraries. 5'RACE with 10-nucleotide random UMIs produced the cDNA. In TCRdb, the 5' RACE reads were re-called with MiXCR into one record per CDR3 protein. This sample carries approximately 70,000 distinct CDR3 sequences, 3.9% of them seen once, and the ten largest clones take 1% to 1.5%. Ten or more counts support this clonotype. Antigen specificity is unknown. General study results and limits: Among expanded clones, no CDR3 amino acid sequences were shared across subjects, a pattern suggesting private repertoires in all groups.

The receptor was derived from a man younger than 40 with multiple sclerosis. Sequenced material: PBMCs.

The CDR3 spells CASGNEKLFF. The CDR3 DNA is TGTGCTAGTGGTAATGAAAAACTGTTTTTT. The J gene is TRBJ1-4, the V gene TRBV12-5, with D hard to call. CDR1 LGHNT and CDR2 FRNRAP come from the germline V gene. V was shortened by 5 bases and J by 5 bases, with 0 bases between the two germline ends. This CDR3 is 10 amino acids long.